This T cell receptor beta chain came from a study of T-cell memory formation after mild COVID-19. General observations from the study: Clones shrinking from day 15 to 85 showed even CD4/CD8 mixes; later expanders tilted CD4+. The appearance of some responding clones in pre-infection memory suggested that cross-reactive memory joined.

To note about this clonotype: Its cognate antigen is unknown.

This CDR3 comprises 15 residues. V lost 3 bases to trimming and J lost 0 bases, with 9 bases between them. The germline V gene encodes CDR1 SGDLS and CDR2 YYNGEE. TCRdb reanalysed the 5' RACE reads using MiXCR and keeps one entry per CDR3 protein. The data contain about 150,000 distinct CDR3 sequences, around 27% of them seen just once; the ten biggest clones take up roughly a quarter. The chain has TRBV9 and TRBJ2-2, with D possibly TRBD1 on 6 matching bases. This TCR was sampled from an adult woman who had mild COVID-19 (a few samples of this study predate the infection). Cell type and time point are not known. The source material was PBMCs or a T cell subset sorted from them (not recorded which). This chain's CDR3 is CASSGSGANTGELFF. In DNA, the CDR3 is TGTGCCAGCAGCGGATCAGGGGCGAACACCGGGGAGCTGTTTTTT.